The clone carrying this TCR beta chain was seen a few times. As yet, its antigen is unknown. This entry is derived from a study of T cell responses to AZD1222 COVID-19 vaccine. Study-wide results and caveats: The study reported that nearly half of spike-specific TCRs target unmutated variant regions. Spike was spanned by vaccine-associated CD4 TCRs, with dominance at 160-218 and 743-854. Donor demographics were predominantly white British with a female majority; clonal diversity may be underestimated. Only after the peak T cell response were repertoires sampled.

The assay was immunoSEQ multiplex PCR, and TCRdb's table has in-frame clones only and misses some. The sample contains roughly 190,000 clones, roughly 90% of which appear only once. The V gene's germline CDR1 is MGHRA and CDR2 YSYEKL. This CDR3 spans 13 amino acids. The V end lost 3 bases, the J end lost 3 bases, and 9 bases lay between the germline ends. The clonotype originates from an adult who received the AZD1222 COVID-19 vaccine. The genes are TRBV4-1 and TRBJ2-7, with unresolved D. Specimen: peripheral blood, collected 28 days after the second AZD1222 dose. CDR3 loop: CASSQAVLYEQYF. The CDR3 DNA reads TGCGCCAGCAGCCAGGCCGTCCTCTACGAGCAGTACTTC.